Shown below are 8 T cell receptor beta chains from a single sample sequenced in a study of vaccination effects on CD4 cells after COVID-19. These TCRs are of unknown antigen specificity. ViraFEST assay sequencing came after antigen-specific CD4+ T cells were expanded with viral peptide pools. Researchers isolated CD4+ T cells once around 11 days of culture had elapsed. PCR confirmed that the person was infected with SARS-CoV-2 between March and December 2020. Only in-frame clones appear in the TCRdb table, and some are missing; sequencing was by immunoSEQ multiplex PCR. The sample yields tens of thousands of clones, just over 70% seen once. This specimen was CD4+ T cells from PBMCs cultured with a peptide pool, taken before COVID-19 vaccination. All receptors come from a human donor who had a prior SARS-CoV-2 infection.

The chain couples TRBV30 to TRBJ2-5; 8 bases fit TRBD1. The CDR3 length is 15 residues. Germline V gene sequence: CDR1 GTSNPN, CDR2 SVGIG (reference sequence). J was trimmed by 4 bases and V by 2 bases; bases with no gene match: 9. The DNA of the CDR3 is TGTGCCTGGAGTTCAGGACAGGGCCATGCAGAGACCCAGTACTTC. Residues: CAWSSGQGHAETQYF.

This clone was recorded a few times. The chain couples TRBV7-2 to TRBJ1-2; possibly TRBD1 for D (6 bases). Germline V gives CDR1 SGHTA, CDR2 FQGNSA. Trimming cost V 0 bases and J 4 bases, with 6 bases left between them. This CDR3 contains 13 residues. CDR3 amino acids: CASSLADSYGYTF. The DNA for the CDR3 is TGTGCCAGCAGCTTAGCGGACAGCTATGGCTACACCTTC.

This chain links TRBV5-4 with TRBJ2-4, with D perhaps given as TRBD1 or TRBD2 (6 bases each). This CDR3 has 13 residues. The germline CDR1 and CDR2 sequences are SGHNT and YYREEE (reference sequence). The germline V and J ends were trimmed by 1 base and 8 bases, with 10 bases remaining between them. In DNA, the CDR3 is TGTGCCAGCAGCTTGAACAGGGAGGACATTCAGTACTTC. Translated: CASSLNREDIQYF.

The rearrangement joins TRBV18 to TRBJ2-2, with D perhaps given as TRBD1 or TRBD2 (5 bases each). The CDR3 sequence is 18 residues long. CDR1 is KGHSH and CDR2 is LQKENI in the germline V gene. The germline V and J ends were trimmed by 2 bases and 4 bases, with 20 bases remaining between them. The CDR3 DNA reads as TGTGCCAGCTCACCAAAGGGTTCGGGACCTACGGCCACCGGGGAGCTGTTTTTT. Translated, it gives CASSPKGSGPTATGELFF. Complete variable domain (other parts from reference TRBV18 and TRBJ2-2): NAGVMQNPRHLVRRRGQEARLRCSPMKGHSHVYWYRQLPEEGLKFMVYLQKENIIDESGMPKERFSAEFPKEGPSILRIQQVVRGDSAAYFCASSPKGSGPTATGELFFGEGSRLTVL.

This clone is a singleton in its sample. The J gene is TRBJ2-1, the V gene TRBV5-4; D gene ambiguous. CDR1 SGHNT and CDR2 YYREEE come from the germline V gene (reference sequence). The CDR3 is made up of 13 amino acids. V lost 4 bases and J 4 bases, leaving 9 bases between the germline ends. The CDR3 DNA sequence: TGTGCCAGCAGCCCGGAATTATACAATGAGCAGTTCTTC. Encoded protein: CASSPELYNEQFF.

The chain employs TRBV7-8 and TRBJ2-2, with TRBD2 matching 12 bases. Germline trimming cut 5 bases from V and 3 bases from J; bases unmatched to any gene: 4. The CDR3 totals 16 residues. Looked up from germline, CDR1 is SGHVS and CDR2 is FQNEAQ. CDR3 in DNA: TGTGCCAGCAGCGATGGACTAGCGGGGTACACCGGGGAGCTGTTTTTT. Its protein is CASSDGLAGYTGELFF.

This rearrangement joins TRBV6-2 or TRBV6-3 to TRBJ1-5; D might be TRBD1 (5 bases). CDR1 MNHEY and CDR2 SVGEGT come from the germline V gene. The CDR3 contains 15 residues. V lost 1 base and J 6 bases, leaving 13 bases between the germline ends. The CDR3 bases are TGTGCCAGCAGTTACTATCCAGGGAGTCGTCAGCCCCAGCATTTT. Translation: CASSYYPGSRQPQHF.

This clone appeared a few times. The chain combines TRBV19 with TRBJ2-2, with D perhaps TRBD2 (5 bases). Trimming shortened V by 3 bases and J by 4 bases, and 12 bases separated the two germline ends. Germline values: CDR1 LNHDA, CDR2 SQIVND (reference sequence). The CDR3 covers 15 residues. The CDR3 reads CASSIGIASTGELFF. In nucleotides, the CDR3 is TGTGCCAGTAGTATCGGGATAGCTTCCACCGGGGAGCTGTTTTTT.